Described below is a single T cell receptor beta chain sequence and its context. Antigen unknown. The data originate from a study of T cell responses to AZD1222 COVID-19 vaccine. Assay: immunoSEQ multiplex PCR; the TCRdb copy retains only in-frame clones and omits some. The sample consists of around 100,000 clones, about 95% of them appearing once. General study results and limits: Females made up more of the donors, who were largely white British, and clonal diversity may have come out too low.

The receptor comes from an adult in good health. The material sequenced was peripheral blood, taken on day 0 of AZD1222 vaccination.

The CDR3: CASSSGQGNYGYTF. The CDR3 DNA follows: TGTGCCAGCAGTTCGGGACAGGGGAACTATGGCTACACCTTC. J is TRBJ1-2 and V is TRBV27; 10 nucleotides agree with TRBD1. The CDR3 contains 14 residues. J lost 2 bases, V lost 4 bases, and 1 base had no gene match. The germline V gene encodes CDR1 MNHEY and CDR2 SMNVEV (reference sequence).